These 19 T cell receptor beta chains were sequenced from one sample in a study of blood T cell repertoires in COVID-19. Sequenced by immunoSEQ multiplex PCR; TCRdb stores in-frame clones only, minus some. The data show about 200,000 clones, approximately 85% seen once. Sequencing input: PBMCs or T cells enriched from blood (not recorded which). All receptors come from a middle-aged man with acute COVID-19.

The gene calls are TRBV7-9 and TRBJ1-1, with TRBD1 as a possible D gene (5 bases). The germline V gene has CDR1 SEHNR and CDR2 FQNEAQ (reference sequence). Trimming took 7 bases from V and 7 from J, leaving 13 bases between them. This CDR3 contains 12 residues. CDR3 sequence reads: CASKEPGLEAFF. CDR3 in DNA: TGTGCCAGCAAAGAACCGGGACTTGAAGCTTTCTTT.

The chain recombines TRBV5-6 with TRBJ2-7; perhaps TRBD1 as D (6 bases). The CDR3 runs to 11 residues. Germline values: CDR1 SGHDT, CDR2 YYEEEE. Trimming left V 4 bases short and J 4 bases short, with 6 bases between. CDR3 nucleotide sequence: TGTGCCAGCAGCCAGGGGTACGAGCAGTACTTC. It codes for CASSQGYEQYF.

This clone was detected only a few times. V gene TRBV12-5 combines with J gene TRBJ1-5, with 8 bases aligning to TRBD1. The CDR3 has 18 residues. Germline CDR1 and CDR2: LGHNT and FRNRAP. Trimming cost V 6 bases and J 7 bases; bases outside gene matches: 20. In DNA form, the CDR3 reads TGTGCTAGTGGCACTGTTCCAGAGCTTCAGGGGGCAGGACAGCCCCAGCATTTT. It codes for CASGTVPELQGAGQPQHF.

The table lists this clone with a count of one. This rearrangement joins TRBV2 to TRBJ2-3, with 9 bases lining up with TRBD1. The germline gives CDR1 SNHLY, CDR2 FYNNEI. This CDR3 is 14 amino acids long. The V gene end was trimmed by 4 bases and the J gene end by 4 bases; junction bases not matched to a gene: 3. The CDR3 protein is CASSGWTGADTQYF. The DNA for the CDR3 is TGTGCCAGCAGTGGCTGGACAGGGGCAGATACGCAGTATTTT.

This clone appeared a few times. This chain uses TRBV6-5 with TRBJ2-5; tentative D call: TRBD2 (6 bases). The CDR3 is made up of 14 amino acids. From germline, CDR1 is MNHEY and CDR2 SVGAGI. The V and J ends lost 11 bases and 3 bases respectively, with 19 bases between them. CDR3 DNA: TGTGCCCATGAGGAGGGACCCCTAGAAGAGACCCAGTACTTC. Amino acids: CAHEEGPLEETQYF.

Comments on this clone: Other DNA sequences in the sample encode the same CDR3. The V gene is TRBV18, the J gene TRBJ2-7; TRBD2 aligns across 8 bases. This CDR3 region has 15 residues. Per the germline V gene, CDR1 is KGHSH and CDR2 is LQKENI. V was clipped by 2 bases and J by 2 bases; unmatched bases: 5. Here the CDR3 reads CASSPGTSGAYEQYF. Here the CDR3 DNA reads TGTGCCAGCTCACCAGGAACTAGCGGAGCCTACGAGCAGTACTTC.

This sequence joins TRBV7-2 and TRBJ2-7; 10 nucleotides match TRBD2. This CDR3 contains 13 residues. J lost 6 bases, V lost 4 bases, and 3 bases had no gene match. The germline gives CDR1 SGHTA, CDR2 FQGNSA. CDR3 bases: TGTGCCAGCAGCTCAGGACTAGCGGCCGAGCAGTACTTC. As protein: CASSSGLAAEQYF.

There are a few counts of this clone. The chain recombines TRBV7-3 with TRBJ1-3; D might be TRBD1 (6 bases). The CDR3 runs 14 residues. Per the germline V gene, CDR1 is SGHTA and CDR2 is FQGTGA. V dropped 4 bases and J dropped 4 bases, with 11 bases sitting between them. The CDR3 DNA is TGTGCCAGCAGCTCCGGACAGCCCGGAAACACCATATATTTT. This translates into CASSSGQPGNTIYF.

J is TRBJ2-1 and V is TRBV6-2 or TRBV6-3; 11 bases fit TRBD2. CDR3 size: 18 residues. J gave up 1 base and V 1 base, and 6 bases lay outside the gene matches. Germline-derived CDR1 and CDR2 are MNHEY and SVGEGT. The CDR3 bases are TGTGCCAGCAGTTACTTACTAGCGGGAGTTGGGTCCTACAATGAGCAGTTCTTC. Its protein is CASSYLLAGVGSYNEQFF.

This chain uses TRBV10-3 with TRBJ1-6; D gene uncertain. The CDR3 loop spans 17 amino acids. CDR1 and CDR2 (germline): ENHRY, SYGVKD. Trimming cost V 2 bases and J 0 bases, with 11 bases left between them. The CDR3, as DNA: TGTGCCATCAGTGAGCGAGCACCTAGCTCCTATAATTCACCCCTCCACTTT. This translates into CAISERAPSSYNSPLHF.

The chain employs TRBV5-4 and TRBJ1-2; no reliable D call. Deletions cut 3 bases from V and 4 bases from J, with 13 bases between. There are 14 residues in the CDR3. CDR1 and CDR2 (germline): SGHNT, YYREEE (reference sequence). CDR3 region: CASSSSQTSYGYTF. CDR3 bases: TGTGCCAGCAGCTCAAGTCAAACAAGCTATGGCTACACCTTC. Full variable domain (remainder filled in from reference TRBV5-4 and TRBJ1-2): ETGVTQSPTHLIKTRGQQVTLRCSSQSGHNTVSWYQQALGQGPQFIFQYYREEENGRGNFPPRFSGLQFPNYSSELNVNALELDDSALYLCASSSSQTSYGYTFGSGTRLTVV.

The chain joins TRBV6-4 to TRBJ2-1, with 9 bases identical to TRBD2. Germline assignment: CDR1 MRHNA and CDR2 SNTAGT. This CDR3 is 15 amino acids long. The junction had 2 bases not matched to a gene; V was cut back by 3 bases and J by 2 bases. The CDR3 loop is CASSEVAGAYNEQFF. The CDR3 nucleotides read TGTGCCAGCAGTGAAGTAGCGGGGGCCTACAATGAGCAGTTCTTC.

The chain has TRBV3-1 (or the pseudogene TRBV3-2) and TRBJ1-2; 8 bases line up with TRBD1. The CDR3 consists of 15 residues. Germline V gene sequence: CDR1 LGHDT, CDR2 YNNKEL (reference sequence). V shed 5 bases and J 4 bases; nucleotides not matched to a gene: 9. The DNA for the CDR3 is TGTGCCAGCAGCGTCAGACAGGGGAGGATCTATGGCTACACCTTC. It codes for CASSVRQGRIYGYTF.

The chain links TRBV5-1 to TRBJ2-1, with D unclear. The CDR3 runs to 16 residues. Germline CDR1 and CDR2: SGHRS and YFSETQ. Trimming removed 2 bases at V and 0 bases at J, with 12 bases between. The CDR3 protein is CASSFGWRSSYNEQFF. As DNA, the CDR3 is TGCGCCAGCAGCTTTGGTTGGCGGAGCTCCTACAATGAGCAGTTCTTC.

In DNA, the CDR3 is TGTGCCAGCAGTTACTTGTTCAAGGAAGGGGGCGCTTTCTTT. It yields the protein CASSYLFKEGGAFF. The chain couples TRBV6-5 to TRBJ1-1, with 7 bases fitting TRBD1. Per germline, CDR1 MNHEY and CDR2 SVGAGI. After removal of 1 base from V and 11 bases from J, the junction contained 10 bases not matched to a gene. CDR3 length equals 14 residues.

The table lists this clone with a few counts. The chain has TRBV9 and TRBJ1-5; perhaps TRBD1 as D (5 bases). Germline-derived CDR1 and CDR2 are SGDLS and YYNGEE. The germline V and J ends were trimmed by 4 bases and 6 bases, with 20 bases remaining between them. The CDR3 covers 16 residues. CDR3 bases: TGTGCCAGCAGCCCCCGCGCCGGCGGGGGTATTCAGCCCCAGCATTTT. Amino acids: CASSPRAGGGIQPQHF. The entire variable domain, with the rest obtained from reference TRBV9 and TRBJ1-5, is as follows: DSGVTQTPKHLITATGQRVTLRCSPRSGDLSVYWYQQSLDQGLQFLIQYYNGEERAKGNILERFSAQQFPDLHSELNLSSLELGDSALYFCASSPRAGGGIQPQHFGDGTRLSIL.

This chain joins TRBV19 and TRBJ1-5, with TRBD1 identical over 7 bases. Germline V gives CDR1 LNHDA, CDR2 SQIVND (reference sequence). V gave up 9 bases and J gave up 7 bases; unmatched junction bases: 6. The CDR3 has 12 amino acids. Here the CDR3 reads CASGQAGQPQHF. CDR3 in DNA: TGTGCCAGCGGACAGGCTGGGCAGCCCCAGCATTTT.

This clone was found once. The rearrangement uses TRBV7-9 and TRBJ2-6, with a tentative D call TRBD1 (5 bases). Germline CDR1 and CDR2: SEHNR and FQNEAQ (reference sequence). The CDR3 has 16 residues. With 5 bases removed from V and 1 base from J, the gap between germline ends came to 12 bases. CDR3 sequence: CASSLGLGSGANVLTF. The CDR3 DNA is TGTGCCAGCAGCCTGGGGCTCGGATCTGGGGCCAACGTCCTGACTTTC.

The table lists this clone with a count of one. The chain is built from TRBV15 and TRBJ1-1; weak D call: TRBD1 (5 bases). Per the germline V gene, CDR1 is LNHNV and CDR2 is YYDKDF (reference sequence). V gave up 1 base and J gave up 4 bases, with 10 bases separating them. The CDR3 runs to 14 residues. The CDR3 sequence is CATSRGGVGTEAFF. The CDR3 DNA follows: TGTGCCACCAGCAGAGGGGGGGTGGGCACTGAAGCTTTCTTT.